This T cell receptor (beta chain) is drawn from a study of Ad26.COV2.S vaccination and SARS-CoV-2 variants. Background on the study: Among those in the COV1001 Ad26.COV2.S trial arm was the donor.

Per the germline V gene, CDR1 is LNHDA and CDR2 is SQIVND (reference sequence). Trimming took 5 bases from V and 1 from J, leaving 12 bases between them. The CDR3 is 15 amino acids. Treatment here: around 19 received Ad26.COV2.S at low or high dose, single or two shots; about five received placebo; per-sample allocation not given. Sample collection was performed on day 63 after the first vaccine or placebo injection. Using immunoSEQ multiplex PCR, the repertoire was profiled, and TCRdb retains in-frame clones only, with some absent. Here the sample spans 300,000 to 400,000 clones, about nine tenths being singletons.

The V gene is TRBV19, the J gene TRBJ1-5, with no clear D. The TCR originated in a person between 18 and 59 years old who received the Ad26.COV2.S COVID-19 vaccine or a placebo. The sample was peripheral blood, taken in a trial of Ad26.COV2.S vaccine versus placebo. CDR3 amino acids: CASSLWVNSNQPQHF. In DNA, the CDR3 is TGTGCCAGTAGTCTCTGGGTGAACAGCAATCAGCCCCAGCATTTT.